The 25 T cell receptor beta chains presented below share a single source sample, sequenced in a study of control samples from healthy donors and cancer patients. Some clones are missing from TCRdb's copy, which holds only in-frame ones; the method was immunoSEQ multiplex PCR. The table has approximately 84,000 clones, 82% seen once. The sample taken for sequencing was blood. Receptors originate from a woman aged 55 to 70 in good health.

The chain links TRBV5-1 to TRBJ1-4, with D possibly being TRBD1 (5 bases). The CDR3 sequence is 17 residues long. In germline, CDR1 is SGHRS, CDR2 YFSETQ. V was trimmed by 4 bases and J by 0 bases, leaving 16 bases between them. The CDR3 bases are TGCGCCAGCAGCCCTAGCGGGGCAGTTACAACTAATGAAAAACTGTTTTTT. Its protein is CASSPSGAVTTNEKLFF.

The chain joins TRBV3-1 (or the pseudogene TRBV3-2) to TRBJ2-7; D is possibly TRBD2 (5 bases). Germline V CDR1 and CDR2: LGHDT, YNNKEL (reference sequence). This CDR3 is built from 19 residues. V lost 0 bases, J lost 0 bases, and 21 bases lay in between. CDR3 amino acids: CASSQDEWGARTGSYEQYF. CDR3 nucleotides: TGTGCCAGCAGCCAAGATGAATGGGGAGCAAGGACGGGCTCCTACGAGCAGTACTTC.

This clone was picked up one time. The V gene is TRBV19, the J gene TRBJ1-1; D ambiguous. V was shortened by 3 bases and J by 1 base, with 9 bases between the two germline ends. The CDR3 sequence is 14 residues long. The germline V gene encodes CDR1 LNHDA and CDR2 SQIVND (reference sequence). The CDR3: CASSIFSGNTEAFF. As DNA, the CDR3 is TGTGCCAGTAGTATCTTTTCAGGGAACACTGAAGCTTTCTTT.

The sample holds a few counts of this clone. The rearrangement links TRBV14 to TRBJ2-5; 8 bases map to TRBD2. V dropped 1 base and J dropped 4; count of bases not matched to a gene: 5. This CDR3 has 15 residues. The germline V gene encodes CDR1 SGHDN and CDR2 FVKESK. CDR3 sequence: CASSQARTSRETQYF. As DNA, the CDR3 is TGTGCCAGCAGCCAAGCCCGGACTAGCCGAGAGACCCAGTACTTC.

This clone was counted only a few times. The chain employs TRBV13 and TRBJ2-7; D could derive from TRBD1 or TRBD2 (5 bases each). The CDR3 is 13 residues long. Deletions cut 4 bases from V and 2 bases from J, with 9 bases between. Germline loops: CDR1 PRHDT, CDR2 FYEKMQ (reference sequence). The CDR3 loop is CASSSLGAYEQYF. The DNA of the CDR3 is TGTGCCAGCAGCTCGTTGGGGGCCTACGAGCAGTACTTC. The entire variable domain, with the rest obtained from reference TRBV13 and TRBJ2-7, is as follows: AAGVIQSPRHLIKEKRETATLKCYPIPRHDTVYWYQQGPGQDPQFLISFYEKMQSDKGSIPDRFSAQQFSDYHSELNMSSLELGDSALYFCASSSLGAYEQYFGPGTRLTVT.

The V and J genes are TRBV5-6 and TRBJ1-1; D may be TRBD1 (6 bases). Germline V CDR1 and CDR2: SGHDT, YYEEEE. The CDR3 consists of 14 residues. Trimming removed 4 bases at V and 5 bases at J, with 15 bases between. As DNA, the CDR3 is TGTGCCAGCAGCCTACAGGGAGGTGGGACTGAAGCTTTCTTT. Translating it yields CASSLQGGGTEAFF.

This rearrangement joins TRBV9 to TRBJ1-3, with D tentatively TRBD1 (5 bases). Germline assignment: CDR1 SGDLS and CDR2 YYNGEE. V dropped 5 bases and J dropped 0 bases, with 21 bases sitting between them. There are 18 residues in the CDR3. CDR3 sequence: CASSANPGQTGSGNTIYF. The CDR3 coding sequence is TGTGCCAGCAGTGCCAACCCGGGGCAGACGGGCTCTGGAAACACCATATATTTT.

The chain combines TRBV2 with TRBJ2-7; 11 bases align to TRBD2. The V gene's germline CDR1 is SNHLY and CDR2 FYNNEI. Trimming removed 7 bases from V and 0 bases from J; junction bases left unmatched: 8. The CDR3 is made up of 16 amino acids. CDR3 amino acids: CASNAALAGGSYEQYF. Here the CDR3 DNA reads TGTGCCAGCAATGCGGCGCTAGCGGGAGGCTCCTACGAGCAGTACTTC.

The CDR3 reads CASSSSREKLFF. CDR3 nucleotide sequence: TGTGCCAGCAGCTCCTCTAGAGAAAAACTGTTTTTT. This sequence joins TRBV7-9 and TRBJ1-4; no definite D call. V was pared by 4 bases and J by 8 bases, with 8 bases between. This CDR3 contains 12 residues. The V gene's germline CDR1 is SEHNR and CDR2 FQNEAQ (reference sequence).

The V call is TRBV7-2, the J call TRBJ2-1; 13 bases align to TRBD2. The J segment lost 2 bases and the V segment lost 2 bases, leaving 0 bases of the junction unmatched. This CDR3 has 16 residues. The V gene's germline CDR1 is SGHTA and CDR2 FQGNSA. CDR3 residues: CASSLTSGGAYNEQFF. The DNA of the CDR3 is TGTGCCAGCAGCTTAACTAGCGGGGGGGCCTACAATGAGCAGTTCTTC.

The rearrangement links TRBV13 to TRBJ1-4; tentative D call: TRBD1 (5 bases). Germline CDR1 and CDR2: PRHDT and FYEKMQ (reference sequence). V gave up 4 bases and J gave up 5 bases, with 14 bases separating them. This CDR3 is 15 amino acids long. The CDR3 region has the DNA TGTGCCAGCAGCTCTCCGGGACGGGCGAATGAAAAACTGTTTTTT. This encodes CASSSPGRANEKLFF.

The chain employs TRBV29-1 and TRBJ1-2, with D possibly TRBD1 on 5 matching bases. The CDR3 is made up of 12 amino acids. Trimming removed 3 bases at V and 8 bases at J, with 13 bases between. The germline V gene encodes CDR1 SQVTM and CDR2 ANQGSEA. The CDR3 DNA is TGCAGCGTTGACTCGCCGCGGGGGGGCTACACCTTC. Translated, it gives CSVDSPRGGYTF.

Comment on this clone: One junction end disagrees with the germline gene, perhaps due to a read error. The chain couples TRBV2 to TRBJ2-7, with TRBD1 identical over 8 bases. The CDR3 covers 13 residues. Per the germline V gene, CDR1 is SNHLY and CDR2 is FYNNEI. CDR3 in amino acids: CAISRTGLYEQYF. The CDR3 DNA reads as TGTGCCATCAGTCGGACAGGGCTCTACGAGCAGTACTTC.

The chain is built from TRBV7-6 and TRBJ2-3; possible D gene TRBD2, 5 bases. V was cut by 4 bases and J by 2 bases, with 10 bases left in between. CDR3 size: 14 residues. The germline V gene encodes CDR1 SGHVS and CDR2 FNYEAQ. For the CDR3, the DNA is TGTGCCAGCAGCTCGGGGATCCTCACAGATACGCAGTATTTT. This gives the protein CASSSGILTDTQYF.

This clone was seen a few times. CDR3 loop: CASSFGQGGDTQYF. CDR3 sequence (DNA): TGCGCCAGCAGCTTCGGACAGGGGGGAGATACGCAGTATTTT. The V and J genes are TRBV5-1 and TRBJ2-3; 10 bases are a match to TRBD1. The trim removed 2 bases at V and 5 bases at J, leaving 2 bases unmatched. Germline lookup yields CDR1 SGHRS and CDR2 YFSETQ. CDR3 length: 14 residues.

This CDR3 is CASSTQTGTGEQYF. Here the CDR3 DNA reads TGTGCCAGTAGCACCCAGACAGGGACGGGCGAGCAGTACTTC. The rearrangement joins TRBV19 to TRBJ2-7; 7 bases are shared with TRBD1. The V gene's germline CDR1 is LNHDA and CDR2 SQIVND (reference sequence). J was trimmed by 6 bases and V by 6 bases; bases with no gene match: 11. The CDR3 length is 14 residues.

J is TRBJ2-7 and V is TRBV6-1; tentative D call: TRBD1 (6 bases). The CDR3 covers 15 residues. Germline V gene data show CDR1 as MNHNS and CDR2 as SASEGT. With 1 base removed from V and 2 bases from J, the gap between germline ends came to 12 bases. The DNA of the CDR3 is TGTGCCAGCAGTGAAGTTCTTGGGACAACCTACGAGCAGTACTTC. As protein: CASSEVLGTTYEQYF.

This chain joins TRBV5-1 and TRBJ2-7, with 9 positions matching TRBD1. Germline V gives CDR1 SGHRS, CDR2 YFSETQ. This CDR3 has 14 residues. V trimming: 3 bases; J trimming: 2 bases; junction bases outside the gene matches: 3. The CDR3 nucleotides read TGCGCCAGCAGCTCCGGGACAGGGACCTACGAGCAGTACTTC. This sequence encodes CASSSGTGTYEQYF.

The chain uses TRBV12-3 or TRBV12-4 and TRBJ1-2; the D is unclear. V gave up 3 bases and J gave up 11 bases, with 10 bases separating them. This CDR3 region has 11 residues. CDR3 sequence (DNA): TGTGCCAGCAGTTTCGCAACTTCGTACACCTTC. Its protein is CASSFATSYTF.

This clone was counted a few times. V and J are TRBV18 and TRBJ2-7; 8 nucleotides match TRBD1. V lost 6 bases and J lost 2; bases outside the gene matches: 9. The CDR3 runs 15 residues. Germline V CDR1 and CDR2: KGHSH, LQKENI. This CDR3 is CASSDHPRGPYEQYF. The CDR3 DNA sequence: TGTGCCAGCTCCGACCACCCCAGGGGGCCCTACGAGCAGTACTTC.

This chain links TRBV5-4 with TRBJ1-2; unclear D gene. This CDR3 region has 14 residues. CDR1 is SGHNT, CDR2 YYREEE, per germline (reference sequence). The germline V and J ends were trimmed by 1 base and 3 bases, with 10 bases remaining between them. CDR3 in amino acids: CASSLFSDDYGYTF. The CDR3 DNA reads TGTGCCAGCAGCTTGTTTTCTGACGACTATGGCTACACCTTC.

The chain couples TRBV5-1 to TRBJ1-1, with 10 nucleotides matching TRBD1. The CDR3 is 14 residues long. The V gene's germline CDR1 is SGHRS and CDR2 YFSETQ. V lost 0 bases to trimming and J lost 5 bases; unmatched junction nucleotides: 1. CDR3 residues: CASSLAGQGTEAFF. CDR3 nucleotides: TGCGCCAGCAGCTTGGCGGGACAGGGGACTGAAGCTTTCTTT.

This chain connects TRBV5-1 to TRBJ1-1; D is possibly TRBD1 (6 bases). This CDR3 is built from 14 residues. V shed 6 bases and J shed 4 bases, with 16 bases lying between them. Per germline, CDR1 SGHRS and CDR2 YFSETQ. The CDR3 protein is CASTEQTGITEAFF. The CDR3 DNA is TGCGCCAGCACCGAGCAAACAGGGATCACTGAAGCTTTCTTT.

This clone was recorded only once. The chain couples TRBV3-1 (or the pseudogene TRBV3-2) to TRBJ2-3; no clear D. V was trimmed by 3 bases and J by 4 bases, leaving 5 bases between them. Germline V gene lookup returns CDR1 LGHDT and CDR2 YNNKEL (reference sequence). The CDR3 spans 12 residues. CDR3 amino acids: CASSHLSDTQYF. The CDR3 nucleotides are TGTGCCAGCAGCCATCTGTCAGATACGCAGTATTTT.

The chain is built from TRBV6-5 and TRBJ1-2; D not resolved. V shed 0 bases and J shed 11 bases, with 13 bases lying between them. There are 13 residues in the CDR3. Germline CDR1 reads MNHEY; CDR2 reads SVGAGI. The CDR3 loop reads CASSYSEKEWYTF. In DNA, the CDR3 is TGTGCCAGCAGTTACTCGGAGAAGGAGTGGTACACCTTC.